This T cell receptor (beta chain) was documented in a study of blood T cell repertoires in COVID-19. In the study overall: Italy, Spain and the United States were the sources of the convalescent and acute COVID-19 samples. PBMCs, B-cell-depleted T cells, or T cells were the source of the cDNA or gDNA that made up the material.

The CDR3 sequence is 11 residues long. V was trimmed by 6 bases and J by 8 bases, leaving 13 bases between them. The germline CDR1 and CDR2 sequences are DFQATT and SNEGSKA (reference sequence). In the source study's methods: Reference gene primer amplification gave estimated nucleated cell counts. Clones were read by immunoSEQ multiplex PCR, and TCRdb kept only the in-frame ones, dropping some. The V and J calls and clone size were taken over from that table, and D and trimming were inferred from the DNA. Among approximately 230,000 clones, around 82% were seen once, and the ten largest hold under 5.5%.

Specimen: peripheral blood. This chain connects TRBV20-1 to TRBJ1-1; D unclear. The source is an elderly woman with active or convalescent COVID-19. CDR3 DNA: TGCAGTGCCGACCGGAGTCCCGAAGCTTTCTTT. It codes for CSADRSPEAFF.